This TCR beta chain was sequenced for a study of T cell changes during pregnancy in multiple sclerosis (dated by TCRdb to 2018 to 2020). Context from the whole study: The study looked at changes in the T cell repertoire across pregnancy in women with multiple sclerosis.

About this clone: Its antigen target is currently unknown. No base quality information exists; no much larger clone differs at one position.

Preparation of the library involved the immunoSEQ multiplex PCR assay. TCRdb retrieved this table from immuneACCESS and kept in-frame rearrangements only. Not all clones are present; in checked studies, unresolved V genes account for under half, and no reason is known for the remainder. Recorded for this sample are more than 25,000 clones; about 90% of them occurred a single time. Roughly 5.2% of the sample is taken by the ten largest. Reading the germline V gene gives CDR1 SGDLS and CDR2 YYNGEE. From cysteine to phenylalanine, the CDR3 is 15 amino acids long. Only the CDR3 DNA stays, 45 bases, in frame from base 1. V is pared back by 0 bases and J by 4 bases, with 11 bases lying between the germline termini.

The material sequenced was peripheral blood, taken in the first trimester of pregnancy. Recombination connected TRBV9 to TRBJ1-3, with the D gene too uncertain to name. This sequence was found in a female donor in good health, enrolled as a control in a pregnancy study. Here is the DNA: TGTGCCAGCAGCGTAGATATGGGCTCCGGAAACACCATATATTTT. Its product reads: CASSVDMGSGNTIYF.